The sequence of this T cell receptor (beta chain) was determined in a study of T cell responses to AZD1222 COVID-19 vaccine. Whole-study results and caveats: Every sample of the repertoires postdated the peak T cell response. At 160-218 and 743-854, vaccine-associated CD4 TCRs were dominant, and they spanned spike. Among those given AZD1222, only five or six were seropositive at baseline. Targets within unmutated variant regions were reportedly found for nearly half of spike-specific TCRs.

With respect to this clone: Its cognate antigen is unknown.

Trimming left V 4 bases short and J 4 bases short, with 14 bases between. Germline V gene data show CDR1 as LNHDA and CDR2 as SQIVND (reference sequence). The CDR3 length is 14 residues. Profiled with immunoSEQ multiplex PCR; TCRdb holds only in-frame clones, not every one. The profile shows 70,000 to 95,000 clones, approximately 90% of them singletons. The sample in question was peripheral blood, obtained 28 days after the second AZD1222 dose. J is TRBJ2-7 and V is TRBV19; D is undetermined. The clonotype originates from an adult who received the AZD1222 COVID-19 vaccine. CDR3: CASSTSGPGYEQYF. CDR3 DNA sequence: TGTGCCAGTAGTACCTCTGGACCTGGATACGAGCAGTACTTC.